The present entry profiles one TCR beta chain with its context. Antigen: not known. Data came from immunoSEQ multiplex PCR; TCRdb stores just in-frame clones and leaves some out. The sample holds 200,000 to 300,000 clones, around 85% seen once. This sample is drawn from a study of cytomegalovirus exposure and HLA in healthy donors. V lost 7 bases and J lost 4; bases outside the gene matches: 12. The CDR3 loop spans 16 amino acids. In germline, CDR1 is LNHDA, CDR2 SQIVND (reference sequence). Overall study results and limits: It was found in a later analysis that first-cohort TCR clusters tended to co-occur in the roughly 120 validation repertoires.

The approximately 130-subject validation cohort, separate from the roughly 700-subject first cohort, included the donors. The chain links TRBV19 to TRBJ2-2; 7 bases are shared with TRBD1. The TCR comes from a woman under 40 in good health and CMV-seropositive. The source material was PBMCs. Here the CDR3 DNA reads TGTGCCAGTAAGGGACAGACGTATTTATCCACCGGGGAGCTGTTTTTT. Residues: CASKGQTYLSTGELFF.